These T cell receptor beta chains were read from a single sample in a study of T cells in Graves' hyperthyroidism and ophthalmopathy. TCRdb called the multiplex PCR reads again in MiXCR, with one record for every CDR3 protein. This sample yields about 400,000 distinct CDR3 sequences, of which around an eighth are seen a single time; 25% to 30% belongs to the top ten. Sequenced sample: blood. These receptors originate from a man aged 45-60 years with Graves' ophthalmopathy. The CDR3 runs from the conserved cysteine through the conserved F or W. Each record gives: clone size, J gene, D gene, V gene, CDR3 DNA, CDR3 protein. A D gene is named only where the DNA matches it firmly. Only part of the rows carry a size: once, few, many, or a class if the clone is expanded.

clone_size: many
j_call: TRBJ1-2
d_call: NA
v_call: TRBV5-5
cdr3_nt: TGTGCCAGCAGCCAGGGGTCTGGCTATGGCTACACCTTC
cdr3_aa: CASSQGSGYGYTF

clone_size: NA
j_call: TRBJ2-1
d_call: NA
v_call: TRBV6-2/TRBV6-3
cdr3_nt: TGTGCCAGCAGCCGGGACCCGGTCCCTTACAATGAGCAGTTCTTC
cdr3_aa: CASSRDPVPYNEQFF

clone_size: many
j_call: TRBJ2-7
d_call: NA
v_call: TRBV29-1
cdr3_nt: TGCAGCGTTGAAGATCGAGTGGGGGGCTACGAGCAGTACTTC
cdr3_aa: CSVEDRVGGYEQYF

clone_size: many
j_call: TRBJ2-5
d_call: NA
v_call: TRBV11-2
cdr3_nt: TGTGCCAGCAGCTTAGTGGCATCTCGCTTCCAAGAGACCCAGTACTTC
cdr3_aa: CASSLVASRFQETQYF

clone_size: few
j_call: TRBJ1-3
d_call: NA
v_call: TRBV15
cdr3_nt: TGTGCCACCAGCAGAGATTGGGCCGGCCTCTCAGGAAACACCATATATTTT
cdr3_aa: CATSRDWAGLSGNTIYF

clone_size: few
j_call: TRBJ2-7
d_call: NA
v_call: TRBV25-1
cdr3_nt: TGTGCCAGCAGTGAATTACAGGACACCACCTACGAGCAGTACTTC
cdr3_aa: CASSELQDTTYEQYF

clone_size: many
j_call: TRBJ2-3
d_call: NA
v_call: TRBV5-1
cdr3_nt: TGCGCCAGCAGCGGGACAAGAAGCACAGATACGCAGTATTTT
cdr3_aa: CASSGTRSTDTQYF

clone_size: many
j_call: TRBJ2-1
d_call: NA
v_call: TRBV7-9
cdr3_nt: TGTGCCAGCAGCTTAGCAGAGTGGGGACTCCCGAGGAATGAGCAGTTCTTC
cdr3_aa: CASSLAEWGLPRNEQFF

clone_size: NA
j_call: TRBJ2-2
d_call: TRBD2
v_call: TRBV15
cdr3_nt: TGTGCCACCAGCAGAGACCGGCAGGGAGGGACCGGGGAGCTGTTTTTT
cdr3_aa: CATSRDRQGGTGELFF

clone_size: many
j_call: TRBJ2-1
d_call: NA
v_call: TRBV14
cdr3_nt: TGTGCCAGCAGCCAAGATTGGGGGAGAAGTGAGCAGTTCTTC
cdr3_aa: CASSQDWGRSEQFF

clone_size: many
j_call: TRBJ2-5
d_call: NA
v_call: TRBV11-2
cdr3_nt: TGTGCCAGCAGCTTAGAGGGTAGTTTGCACTTC
cdr3_aa: CASSLEGSLHF

clone_size: many
j_call: TRBJ2-1
d_call: TRBD2
v_call: TRBV11-2
cdr3_nt: TGTGCCAGCAGCCTGGGACTAGCGGGAGGTGAGCAGTTCTTC
cdr3_aa: CASSLGLAGGEQFF

clone_size: many
j_call: TRBJ2-1
d_call: NA
v_call: TRBV2
cdr3_nt: TGTGCCAGCATAGGGAGTAGTGACAATGAGCAGTTCTTC
cdr3_aa: CASIGSSDNEQFF

clone_size: few
j_call: TRBJ2-3
d_call: NA
v_call: TRBV6-1
cdr3_nt: TGTGCCAGCAGGCCCGCCGGCGGGACGGTTATAGATACGCAGTATTTT
cdr3_aa: CASRPAGGTVIDTQYF

clone_size: NA
j_call: TRBJ2-6
d_call: TRBD1
v_call: TRBV3-1
cdr3_nt: TGTGCCAGCTCGGACAGGGGGCTATCTGGGGCCAACGTCCTGACTTTC
cdr3_aa: CASSDRGLSGANVLTF

clone_size: many
j_call: TRBJ2-7
d_call: TRBD1
v_call: TRBV9
cdr3_nt: TGTGCCAGCAGCACGGGACAGCACACCTACGAGCAGTACTTC
cdr3_aa: CASSTGQHTYEQYF

clone_size: many
j_call: TRBJ2-7
d_call: TRBD1
v_call: TRBV20-1
cdr3_nt: TGCAGTGCGGGTGGGACAGGGATGTCCTACGAGCAGTACTTC
cdr3_aa: CSAGGTGMSYEQYF

clone_size: few
j_call: TRBJ2-4
d_call: NA
v_call: TRBV3-1
cdr3_nt: TGTGCCAGCAGCCCTGTTTCCGGGCCAGTTGCCAAAAACATTCAGTACTTC
cdr3_aa: CASSPVSGPVAKNIQYF

clone_size: many
j_call: TRBJ1-2
d_call: TRBD1
v_call: TRBV28
cdr3_nt: TGTGCCAGCAGTTTACTACTACCAGGGGGGGAAGGCTACACCTTC
cdr3_aa: CASSLLLPGGEGYTF

clone_size: many
j_call: TRBJ2-3
d_call: NA
v_call: TRBV13
cdr3_nt: TGTGCCAGCAGCTTAGGCCTTAGCCACCCCACAGATACGCAGTATTTT
cdr3_aa: CASSLGLSHPTDTQYF

clone_size: many
j_call: TRBJ1-1
d_call: TRBD1
v_call: TRBV7-9
cdr3_nt: TGTGCCAGCAGCTACATACAGGGGGGAGCTTTCTTT
cdr3_aa: CASSYIQGGAFF

clone_size: many
j_call: TRBJ2-7
d_call: NA
v_call: TRBV12-3/TRBV12-4
cdr3_nt: TGTGCCAGCAGTTTAGGTCTTGAAGTCTACGAGCAGTACTTC
cdr3_aa: CASSLGLEVYEQYF

clone_size: few
j_call: TRBJ2-1
d_call: TRBD2
v_call: TRBV5-1
cdr3_nt: TGCGCCAGCAGCCCTAGCGGGAGGACCGGGGATGAGCAGTTCTTC
cdr3_aa: CASSPSGRTGDEQFF

clone_size: many
j_call: TRBJ2-3
d_call: NA
v_call: TRBV10-1
cdr3_nt: TGCGCCAGCAAACTAGCTGAGTCCACAGATACGCAGTATTTT
cdr3_aa: CASKLAESTDTQYF

clone_size: few
j_call: TRBJ2-1
d_call: NA
v_call: TRBV15
cdr3_nt: TGTGCCACCAGCAGAGAACTGGGGTCCTACAATGAGCAGTTCTTC
cdr3_aa: CATSRELGSYNEQFF

clone_size: many
j_call: TRBJ2-7
d_call: TRBD1
v_call: TRBV20-1
cdr3_nt: TGCAGTGCTAGGCATACCAGGACAGGGTCCTACGAGCAGTACTTC
cdr3_aa: CSARHTRTGSYEQYF

clone_size: NA
j_call: TRBJ2-2
d_call: NA
v_call: TRBV7-8
cdr3_nt: TGTGCCAGCAGCCCCGTAGGCCCGAACACCGGGGAGCTGTTTTTT
cdr3_aa: CASSPVGPNTGELFF

clone_size: many
j_call: TRBJ1-5
d_call: NA
v_call: TRBV2
cdr3_nt: TGTGCCAGCAGTTTACAGGGTAAGGGCAATCAGCCCCAGCATTTT
cdr3_aa: CASSLQGKGNQPQHF

clone_size: many
j_call: TRBJ2-5
d_call: NA
v_call: TRBV11-2
cdr3_nt: TGTGCCAGCAGCTTAGTCTTATTGGAGACCCAGTACTTC
cdr3_aa: CASSLVLLETQYF

clone_size: many
j_call: TRBJ2-2
d_call: TRBD1
v_call: TRBV2
cdr3_nt: TGTGCCAGCCTCTTCGACAGGGGAGACACCGGGGAGCTGTTTTTT
cdr3_aa: CASLFDRGDTGELFF

clone_size: few
j_call: TRBJ1-2
d_call: NA
v_call: TRBV19
cdr3_nt: TGTGCCAGTAGCCCCCGGGGGCTTAACTATGGCTACACCTTC
cdr3_aa: CASSPRGLNYGYTF

clone_size: NA
j_call: TRBJ2-2
d_call: NA
v_call: TRBV3-1
cdr3_nt: TGTGCCAGCAGTCCGTCACGAGACACCGGGGAGCTGTTTTTT
cdr3_aa: CASSPSRDTGELFF

clone_size: few
j_call: TRBJ2-7
d_call: TRBD2
v_call: TRBV20-1
cdr3_nt: TGCAGTGCTAAGGGGAGGGCCAGGGAGCAGTACTTC
cdr3_aa: CSAKGRAREQYF

clone_size: NA
j_call: TRBJ2-3
d_call: NA
v_call: TRBV4-1
cdr3_nt: TGCGCCAGCAGCCGCGAGGATACGCAGTATTTT
cdr3_aa: CASSREDTQYF

clone_size: NA
j_call: TRBJ1-2
d_call: NA
v_call: TRBV19
cdr3_nt: TGTGCCAGTAACACGACACCGGGGCCGAGGAATGGCTACACCTTC
cdr3_aa: CASNTTPGPRNGYTF

clone_size: many
j_call: TRBJ1-2
d_call: NA
v_call: TRBV7-6
cdr3_nt: TGTGCCAGCAGCTTAGGAGAGCAAGGCTACACCTTC
cdr3_aa: CASSLGEQGYTF

clone_size: few
j_call: TRBJ2-1
d_call: NA
v_call: TRBV10-3
cdr3_nt: TGTGCCATCAGTGAGGAACAAACAGGGAGCTCCTACAATGAGCAGTTCTTC
cdr3_aa: CAISEEQTGSSYNEQFF

clone_size: many
j_call: TRBJ2-4
d_call: NA
v_call: TRBV7-9
cdr3_nt: TGTGCCAGCAGCCCGTGGGATTTAGCCAAAAACATTCAGTACTTC
cdr3_aa: CASSPWDLAKNIQYF

clone_size: NA
j_call: TRBJ1-4
d_call: NA
v_call: TRBV19
cdr3_nt: TGTGCCAGTAGTATAGGGGGCCCTCGGGCGTCCACTAATGAAAAACTGTTTTTT
cdr3_aa: CASSIGGPRASTNEKLFF

clone_size: few
j_call: TRBJ1-1
d_call: TRBD1
v_call: TRBV12-3/TRBV12-4
cdr3_nt: TGTGCCAGCAGTTTAAACCCGGGGACAGGCACTGAAGCTTTCTTT
cdr3_aa: CASSLNPGTGTEAFF

clone_size: few
j_call: TRBJ1-2
d_call: NA
v_call: TRBV9
cdr3_nt: TGTGCCAGCAGCGACGCTCCCTCAGATGGCTACACCTTC
cdr3_aa: CASSDAPSDGYTF

clone_size: many
j_call: TRBJ2-5
d_call: NA
v_call: TRBV2
cdr3_nt: TGTGCCAGCAGTGATGGTCTAGCTGCTGTCTTCGAGACCCAGTACTTC
cdr3_aa: CASSDGLAAVFETQYF

clone_size: NA
j_call: TRBJ1-5
d_call: TRBD1
v_call: TRBV12-5
cdr3_nt: TGTGCTAGTGCCCCCGGGGGGACAGCTAATCAGCCCCAGCATTTT
cdr3_aa: CASAPGGTANQPQHF

clone_size: many
j_call: TRBJ2-1
d_call: NA
v_call: TRBV9
cdr3_nt: TGTGCCAGCAGCGTAGGTGTGGGAACCTACAATGAGCAGTTCTTC
cdr3_aa: CASSVGVGTYNEQFF

clone_size: few
j_call: TRBJ2-7
d_call: NA
v_call: TRBV9
cdr3_nt: TGTGCCAGCAGCGTAGGCGGCACGAAAGGCTACGAGCAGTACTTC
cdr3_aa: CASSVGGTKGYEQYF

clone_size: few
j_call: TRBJ2-1
d_call: NA
v_call: TRBV27
cdr3_nt: TGTGCCAGCAGATATAGTGGGCTGAACTCCTACAATGAGCAGTTCTTC
cdr3_aa: CASRYSGLNSYNEQFF

clone_size: NA
j_call: TRBJ2-1
d_call: TRBD2
v_call: TRBV6-5
cdr3_nt: TGTGCCAGCGGTACTAGCGGGAGTATGAATGAGCAGTTCTTC
cdr3_aa: CASGTSGSMNEQFF

clone_size: NA
j_call: TRBJ2-1
d_call: NA
v_call: TRBV24-1
cdr3_nt: TGTGCCACCAGTGATTGGGACCCTCAGAATGAGCAGTTCTTC
cdr3_aa: CATSDWDPQNEQFF

clone_size: many
j_call: TRBJ1-4
d_call: NA
v_call: TRBV27
cdr3_nt: TGTGCCAGCAGTTCTCTCGGGGTCCGGGAAAAACTGTTTTTT
cdr3_aa: CASSSLGVREKLFF

clone_size: many
j_call: TRBJ2-1
d_call: TRBD2
v_call: TRBV7-9
cdr3_nt: TGTGCCAGCAGCTTAGCGCTGGTGGCGGGAGAGGCTGAGCAGTTCTTC
cdr3_aa: CASSLALVAGEAEQFF

clone_size: NA
j_call: TRBJ2-5
d_call: TRBD2
v_call: TRBV4-1
cdr3_nt: TGCGCCAGCAGCCAAGAGATGCGCGGGAGAGTCCAAGAGACCCAGTACTTC
cdr3_aa: CASSQEMRGRVQETQYF

clone_size: few
j_call: TRBJ2-1
d_call: NA
v_call: TRBV7-9
cdr3_nt: TGTGCCAGCAGCTACCCAGGGTTACGCAATGAGCAGTTCTTC
cdr3_aa: CASSYPGLRNEQFF

clone_size: few
j_call: TRBJ2-7
d_call: NA
v_call: TRBV10-1
cdr3_nt: TGCGCCAGCAACCCGACCGGGACAAGGTCCTACGAGCAGTACTTC
cdr3_aa: CASNPTGTRSYEQYF

clone_size: many
j_call: TRBJ2-3
d_call: TRBD2
v_call: TRBV20-1
cdr3_nt: TGCAGTGCTAGACCTCACCTAGCGGGAGAGCTAGATACGCAGTATTTT
cdr3_aa: CSARPHLAGELDTQYF

clone_size: many
j_call: TRBJ2-7
d_call: TRBD2
v_call: TRBV10-3
cdr3_nt: TGTGCCATCAGTGCAGGGACTAGCGGCCTCTCCTACGAGCAGTACTTC
cdr3_aa: CAISAGTSGLSYEQYF